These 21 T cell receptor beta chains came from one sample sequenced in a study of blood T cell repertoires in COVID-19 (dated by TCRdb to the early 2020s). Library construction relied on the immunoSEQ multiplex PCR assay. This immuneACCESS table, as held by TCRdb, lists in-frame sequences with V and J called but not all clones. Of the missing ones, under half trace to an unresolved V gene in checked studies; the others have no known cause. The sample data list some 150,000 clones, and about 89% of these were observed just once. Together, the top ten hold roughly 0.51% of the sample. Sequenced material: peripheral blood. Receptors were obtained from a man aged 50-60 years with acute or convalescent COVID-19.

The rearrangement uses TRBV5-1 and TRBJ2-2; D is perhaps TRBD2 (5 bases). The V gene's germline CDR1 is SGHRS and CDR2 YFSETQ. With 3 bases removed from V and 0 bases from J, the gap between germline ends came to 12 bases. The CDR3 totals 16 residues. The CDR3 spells CASSSRVNANTGELFF. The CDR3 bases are TGCGCCAGCAGCTCGCGGGTGAACGCGAACACCGGGGAGCTGTTTTTT.

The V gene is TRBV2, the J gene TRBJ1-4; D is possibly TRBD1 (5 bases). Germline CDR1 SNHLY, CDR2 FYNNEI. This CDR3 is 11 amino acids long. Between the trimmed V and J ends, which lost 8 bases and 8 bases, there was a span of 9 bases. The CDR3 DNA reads TGTGCCAGCGGGGGGGACGAAAAACTGTTTTTT. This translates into CASGGDEKLFF.

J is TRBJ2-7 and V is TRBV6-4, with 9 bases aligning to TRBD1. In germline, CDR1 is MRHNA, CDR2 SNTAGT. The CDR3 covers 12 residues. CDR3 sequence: CPRGQGDYEQYV. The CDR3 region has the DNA TGTCCGCGGGGACAGGGTGACTACGAGCAGTACGTC.

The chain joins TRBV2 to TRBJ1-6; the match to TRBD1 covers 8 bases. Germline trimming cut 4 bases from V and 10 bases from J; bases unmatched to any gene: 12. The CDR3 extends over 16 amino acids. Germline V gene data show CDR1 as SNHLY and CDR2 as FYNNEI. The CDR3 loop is CASSARDRRSESPLHF. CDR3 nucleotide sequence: TGTGCCAGCAGTGCCCGGGACAGGCGATCTGAGTCACCCCTCCACTTT.

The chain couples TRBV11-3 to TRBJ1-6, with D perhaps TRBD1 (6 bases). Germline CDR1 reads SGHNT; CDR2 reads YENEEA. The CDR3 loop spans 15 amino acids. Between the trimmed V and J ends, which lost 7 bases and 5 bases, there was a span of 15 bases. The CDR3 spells CASTRQGTNNSPLHF. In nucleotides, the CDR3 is TGTGCCAGCACCCGACAAGGGACAAATAATTCACCCCTCCACTTT.

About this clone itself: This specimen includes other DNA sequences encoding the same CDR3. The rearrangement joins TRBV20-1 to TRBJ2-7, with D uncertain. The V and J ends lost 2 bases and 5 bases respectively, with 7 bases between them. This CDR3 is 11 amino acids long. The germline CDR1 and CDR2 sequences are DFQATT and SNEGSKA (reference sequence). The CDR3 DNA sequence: TGCAGTGCTAGAAGTGGCCACGAGCAGTACTTC. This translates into CSARSGHEQYF.

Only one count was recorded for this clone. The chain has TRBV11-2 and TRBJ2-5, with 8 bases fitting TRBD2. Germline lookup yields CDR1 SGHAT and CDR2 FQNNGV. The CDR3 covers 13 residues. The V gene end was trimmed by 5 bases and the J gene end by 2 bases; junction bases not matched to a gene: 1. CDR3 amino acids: CASSPGGQETQYF. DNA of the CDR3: TGTGCCAGCAGCCCGGGGGGGCAAGAGACCCAGTACTTC.

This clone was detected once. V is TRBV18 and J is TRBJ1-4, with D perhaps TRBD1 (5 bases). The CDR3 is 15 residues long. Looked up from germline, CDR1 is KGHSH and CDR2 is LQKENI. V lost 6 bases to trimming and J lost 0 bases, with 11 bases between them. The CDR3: CASSSVGPTNEKLFF. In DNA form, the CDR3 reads TGTGCCAGCTCTTCGGTGGGGCCAACTAATGAAAAACTGTTTTTT. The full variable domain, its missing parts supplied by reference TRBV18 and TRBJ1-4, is NAGVMQNPRHLVRRRGQEARLRCSPMKGHSHVYWYRQLPEEGLKFMVYLQKENIIDESGMPKERFSAEFPKEGPSILRIQQVVRGDSAAYFCASSSVGPTNEKLFFGSGTQLSVL.

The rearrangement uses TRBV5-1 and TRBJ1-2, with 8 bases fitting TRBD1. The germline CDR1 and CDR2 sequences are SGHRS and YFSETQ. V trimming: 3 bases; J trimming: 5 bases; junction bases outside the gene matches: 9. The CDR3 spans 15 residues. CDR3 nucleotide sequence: TGCGCCAGCAGCTCCGGACAGGGATTAGGTTATGGCTACACCTTC. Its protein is CASSSGQGLGYGYTF.

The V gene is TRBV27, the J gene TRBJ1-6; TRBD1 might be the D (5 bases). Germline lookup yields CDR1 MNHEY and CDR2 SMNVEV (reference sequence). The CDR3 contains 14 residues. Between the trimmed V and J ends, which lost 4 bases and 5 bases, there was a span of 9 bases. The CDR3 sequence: CASSWVQDNSPLHF. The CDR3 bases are TGTGCCAGCAGTTGGGTACAGGATAATTCACCCCTCCACTTT.

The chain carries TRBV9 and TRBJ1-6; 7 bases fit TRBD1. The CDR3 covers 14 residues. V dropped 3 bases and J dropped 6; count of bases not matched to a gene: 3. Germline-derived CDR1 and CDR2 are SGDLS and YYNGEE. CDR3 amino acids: CASSAGQPNSPLHF. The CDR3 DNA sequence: TGTGCCAGCAGCGCGGGACAGCCTAATTCACCCCTCCACTTT.

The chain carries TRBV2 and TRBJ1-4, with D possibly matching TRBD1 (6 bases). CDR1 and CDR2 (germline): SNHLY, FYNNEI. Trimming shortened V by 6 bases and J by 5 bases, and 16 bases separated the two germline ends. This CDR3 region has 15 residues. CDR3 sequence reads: CASSAGQPPNEKLFF. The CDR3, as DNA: TGTGCCAGCAGCGCAGGACAGCCCCCCAATGAAAAACTGTTTTTT.

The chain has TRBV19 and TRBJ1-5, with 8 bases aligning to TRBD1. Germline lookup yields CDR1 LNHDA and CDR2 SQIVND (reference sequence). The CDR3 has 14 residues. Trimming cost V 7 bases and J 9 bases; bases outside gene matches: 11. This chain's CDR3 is CASTGTGTQGPQHF. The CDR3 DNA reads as TGTGCCAGTACCGGGACAGGTACGCAGGGGCCCCAGCATTTT.

For the CDR3, the DNA is TGTGCCAGCAGCACCGAGAGGGTTTCAGATACGCAGTATTTT. Protein product: CASSTERVSDTQYF. The chain employs TRBV6-5 and TRBJ2-3; a possible D gene is TRBD2 (5 bases). The CDR3 is made up of 14 amino acids. Germline CDR1 MNHEY, CDR2 SVGAGI. The V end lost 6 bases, the J end lost 4 bases, and 14 bases lay between the germline ends.

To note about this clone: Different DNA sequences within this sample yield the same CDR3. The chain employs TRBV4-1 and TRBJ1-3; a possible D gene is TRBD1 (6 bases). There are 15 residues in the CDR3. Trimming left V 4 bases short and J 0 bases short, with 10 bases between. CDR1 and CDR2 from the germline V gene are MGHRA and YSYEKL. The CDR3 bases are TGCGCCAGCAGCCCCGGACAGTCCTCTGGAAACACCATATATTTT. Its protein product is CASSPGQSSGNTIYF.

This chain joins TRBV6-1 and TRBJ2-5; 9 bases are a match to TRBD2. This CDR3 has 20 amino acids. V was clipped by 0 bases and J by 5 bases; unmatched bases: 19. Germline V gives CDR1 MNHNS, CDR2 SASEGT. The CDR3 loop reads CASSEARGVLLAGGPETQYF. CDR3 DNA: TGTGCCAGCAGTGAAGCGAGGGGGGTCCTATTGGCGGGAGGGCCGGAGACCCAGTACTTC.

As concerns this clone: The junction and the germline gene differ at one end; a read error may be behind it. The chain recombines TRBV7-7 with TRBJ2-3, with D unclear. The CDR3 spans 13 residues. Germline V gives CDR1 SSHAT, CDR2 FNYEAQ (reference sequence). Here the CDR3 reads CASSPRGTDTQYF. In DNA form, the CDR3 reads TGTGCTAGCAGCCCCCGAGGCACAGATACGCAGTATTTT.

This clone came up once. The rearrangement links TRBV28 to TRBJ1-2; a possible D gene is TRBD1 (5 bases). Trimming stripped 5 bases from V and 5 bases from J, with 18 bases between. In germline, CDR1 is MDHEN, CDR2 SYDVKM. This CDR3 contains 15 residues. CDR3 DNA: TGTGCCAGCAGTCAACTGTGGGCAGGGAGGTATGGCTACACCTTC. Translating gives CASSQLWAGRYGYTF.

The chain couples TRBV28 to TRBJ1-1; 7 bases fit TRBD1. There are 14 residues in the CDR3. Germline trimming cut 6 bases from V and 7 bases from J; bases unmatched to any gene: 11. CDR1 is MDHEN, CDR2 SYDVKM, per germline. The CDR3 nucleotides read TGTGCCAGCAGCCCATCCCGGGACAGATATGAAGCTTTCTTT. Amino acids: CASSPSRDRYEAFF. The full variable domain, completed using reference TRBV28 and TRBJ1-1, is DVKVTQSSRYLVKRTGEKVFLECVQDMDHENMFWYRQDPGLGLRLIYFSYDVKMKEKGDIPEGYSVSREKKERFSLILESASTNQTSMYLCASSPSRDRYEAFFGQGTRLTVV.

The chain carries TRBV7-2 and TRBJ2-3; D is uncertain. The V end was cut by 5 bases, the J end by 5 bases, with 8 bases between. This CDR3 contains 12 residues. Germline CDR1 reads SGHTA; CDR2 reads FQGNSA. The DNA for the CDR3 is TGTGCCAGCAGCCTTAGACTAGATACGCAGTATTTT. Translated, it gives CASSLRLDTQYF.

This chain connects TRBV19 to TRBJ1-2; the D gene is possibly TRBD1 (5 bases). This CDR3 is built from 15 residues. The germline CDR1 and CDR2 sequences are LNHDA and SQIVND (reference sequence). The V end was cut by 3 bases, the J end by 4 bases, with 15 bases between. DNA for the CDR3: TGTGCCAGTAGTATGATCCTCGACGGGGGCTATGGCTACACCTTC. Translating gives CASSMILDGGYGYTF.